The rows below give T cell receptor beta chains drawn from one sample of a study of T cell responses to AZD1222 COVID-19 vaccine. This table comes from immunoSEQ multiplex PCR, and its TCRdb copy is limited to in-frame clones, with some not included. The sample lists approximately 26,000 clones, around 90% seen once, with over 1% in the top ten. This specimen was peripheral blood, taken on day 0 of AZD1222 vaccination. Source of these receptors: an adult in good health. The CDR3 runs from the conserved cysteine through the conserved F or W. A D gene is named only where the DNA matches it firmly. The size field is filled for only some rows; it gives once, few, many or a size class.

TRBJ2-2 TRBV9 . . TGTGCCAGCAGCGTAGGGGCCCCGGCCGGGGAGCTGTTTTTT CASSVGAPAGELFF
TRBJ2-5 TRBV3-1/TRBV3-2 . TRBD1 TGTGCCAGCAGCCCCGCCAGGGGGCGGGCAGAGACCCAGTACTTC CASSPARGRAETQYF
TRBJ2-1 TRBV24-1 . TRBD2 TGTGCCACCAGTGTCCCTAGCGGGAGCGGCAATGAGCAGTTCTTC CATSVPSGSGNEQFF
TRBJ2-7 TRBV6-6 . . TGTGCCAGCAGTCGAAATGGGGCAAGGGGGTTCTACGAGCAGTACTTC CASSRNGARGFYEQYF
TRBJ1-1 TRBV7-3 . . TGTGCCAGCAGCTTAAAGGCCGGGGGGAGCACTGAAGCTTTCTTT CASSLKAGGSTEAFF
TRBJ1-1 TRBV25-1 . . TGTGCCAGCAGTGATTGGGAGCAGGGCAGGGCTGAAGCTTTCTTT CASSDWEQGRAEAFF
TRBJ2-7 TRBV5-1 . TRBD1 TGCGCCAGCAGCCGATTCGGGACAGGACTTTCCTACGAGCAGTACTTC CASSRFGTGLSYEQYF
TRBJ1-1 TRBV3-1/TRBV3-2 . . TGTGCCAGCAGGAGGGGAGGGCTCCGGGTGAACACTGAAGCTTTCTTT CASRRGGLRVNTEAFF
TRBJ1-1 TRBV5-1 . . TGCGCCAGCAGCTCGGAAAGGGGGTCAGAAGCTTTCTTT CASSSERGSEAFF
TRBJ1-1 TRBV18 . . TGTGCCAGCTCCCCAGCGGGGGGCGTTGGAGCTTTCTTT CASSPAGGVGAFF
TRBJ2-7 TRBV19 . . TGTGCCAGTAGTATGCCGGGACACTCGTACGAGCAGTACTTC CASSMPGHSYEQYF
TRBJ1-4 TRBV28 . . TGTGCCAGCAGTTTAATCTATCGTGGGAGATGGGAAAAACTGTTTTTT CASSLIYRGRWEKLFF
TRBJ1-2 TRBV18 few TRBD1 TGTGCCAGCTCACCACCGTGGGACAGCTCCCTCAGCACCTTC CASSPPWDSSLSTF
TRBJ2-5 TRBV18 . TRBD1 TGTGCCAGCCAGGAGTTCACAGGGGGCCAAGAGACCCAGTACTTC CASQEFTGGQETQYF
TRBJ1-4 TRBV10-3 . . TGTGCCATCAGTGACCTCCGGGGGGGAGGAGATAATGAAAAACTGTTTTTT CAISDLRGGGDNEKLFF
TRBJ1-5 TRBV6-5 . . TGTGCCAGCAGCCTTAGCGTTAGCAATCAGCCCCAGCATTTT CASSLSVSNQPQHF
TRBJ1-1 TRBV27 . TRBD1 TGTGCCAGCAGTTCACAGGGGAGAGGGGAAGCTTTCTTT CASSSQGRGEAFF
TRBJ2-1 TRBV7-2 . TRBD1 TGTGCCAGCAGCCCCGGAGGACAGGGTTACAATGAGCAGTTCTTC CASSPGGQGYNEQFF
TRBJ1-6 TRBV5-4 once . TGTGCCAGCAGCTTGTACGATCTATATAATTCACCCCTCCACTTT CASSLYDLYNSPLHF
TRBJ1-5 TRBV7-8 . . TGTGCCAGCAGCCCCCGGCTCCTCGGACAGCCCCAGCATTTT CASSPRLLGQPQHF